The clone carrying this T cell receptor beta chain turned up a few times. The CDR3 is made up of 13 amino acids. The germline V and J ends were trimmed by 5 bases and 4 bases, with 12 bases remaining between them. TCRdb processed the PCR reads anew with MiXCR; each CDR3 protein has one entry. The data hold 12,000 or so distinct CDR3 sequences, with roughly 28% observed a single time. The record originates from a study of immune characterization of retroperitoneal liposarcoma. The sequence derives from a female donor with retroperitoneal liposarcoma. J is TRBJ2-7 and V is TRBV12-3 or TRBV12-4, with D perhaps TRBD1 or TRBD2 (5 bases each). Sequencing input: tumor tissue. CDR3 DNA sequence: TGTGCCAGCAGTCGTGACGAGGGGTACGAGCAGTACTTC. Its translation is CASSRDEGYEQYF.